The 9 T cell receptor beta chains presented below share a single source sample, sequenced in a study of T cells in Graves' hyperthyroidism and ophthalmopathy. What was amplified from RNA transcripts were TCR beta CDR3 regions. A set of HTBI primers served as the primers for a first-round RT-PCR of the TCR CDR3. TCRdb redid the calling of the multiplex PCR reads with MiXCR, one entry per CDR3 protein. The sample holds under 350,000 distinct CDR3 sequences; roughly 20% are singletons and the top ten take around 47%. Source material: blood. These receptors were collected from a woman in her 50s with Graves' hyperthyroidism.

This clonotype was picked up a small number of times. The J gene is TRBJ1-1, the V gene TRBV3-1; D remains ambiguous. The CDR3 runs to 12 residues. The V end was cut by 3 bases, the J end by 4 bases, with 6 bases between. The germline gives CDR1 LGHDT, CDR2 YNNKEL (reference sequence). DNA of the CDR3: TGTGCCAGCAGCCAGGGAATCACTGAAGCTTTCTTT. Amino acids: CASSQGITEAFF.

This clonotype has a count of ten or more. V gene TRBV11-2 combines with J gene TRBJ1-3; D ambiguous. Trimming left V 1 base short and J 0 bases short, with 13 bases between. Germline values: CDR1 SGHAT, CDR2 FQNNGV. The CDR3 has 17 residues. The CDR3: CASSLGSGQNSGNTIYF. Written as DNA, the CDR3 is TGTGCCAGCAGCTTAGGGAGCGGCCAAAACTCTGGAAACACCATATATTTT.

This chain uses TRBV6-1 with TRBJ1-2, with 9 bases that match TRBD1. CDR1 MNHNS and CDR2 SASEGT come from the germline V gene. There are 15 residues in the CDR3. V shed 7 bases, J shed 4 bases, and the junction held 10 bases outside the gene matches. The CDR3 DNA sequence: TGTGCCAGCACCTACAGGGGGCCCACGGGCTATGGCTACACCTTC. Its protein product is CASTYRGPTGYGYTF.

This clonotype was observed at least ten times. The V and J genes are TRBV6-1 and TRBJ2-3; 11 bases agree with TRBD1. The CDR3 has 15 residues. V lost 3 bases, J lost 5 bases, and 4 bases stayed unmatched. Germline V gives CDR1 MNHNS, CDR2 SASEGT. The CDR3 here is CASSDRDRGIDTQYF. For the CDR3, the DNA is TGTGCCAGCAGTGACCGGGACAGGGGGATAGATACGCAGTATTTT.

CDR3 in amino acids: CASSLSSQGNSPLHF. CDR3 DNA: TGTGCCAGCAGCTTATCCTCACAGGGCAATTCACCCCTCCACTTT. The V gene is TRBV7-9, the J gene TRBJ1-6; maybe TRBD1 (6 bases). Germline CDR1 is SEHNR and CDR2 is FQNEAQ (reference sequence). The V end was cut by 2 bases, the J end by 7 bases, with 12 bases between. The CDR3 loop spans 15 amino acids.

As regards this clonotype: The junction and the germline gene differ at one end; a read error may be behind it. V and J are TRBV28 and TRBJ2-3; the D is unclear. The CDR3 loop spans 14 amino acids. Germline lookup yields CDR1 MDHEN and CDR2 SYDVKM. Here the CDR3 reads CASSFNHSPGTQCF. The CDR3 DNA reads TGTGCCAGCAGTTTTAACCATTCCCCAGGTACGCAGTGTTTT. Drawing the rest from reference TRBV28 and TRBJ2-3, the complete variable domain is DVKVTQSSRYLVKRTGEKVFLECVQDMDHENMFWYRQDPGLGLRLIYFSYDVKMKEKGDIPEGYSVSREKKERFSLILESASTNQTSMYLCASSFNHSPGTQCFGPGTRLTVL.

In this sample, this clonotype turned up a few times. The chain links TRBV29-1 to TRBJ2-1; 7 bases are a match to TRBD2. V lost 2 bases and J lost 1; bases outside the gene matches: 8. CDR1 and CDR2 (germline): SQVTM, ANQGSEA. The CDR3 extends over 16 amino acids. The CDR3 region is CSVEYRGSGSYNEQFF. CDR3 DNA sequence: TGCAGCGTTGAATACCGCGGGAGCGGATCCTACAATGAGCAGTTCTTC.

This clonotype has ten or more counts. The genes are TRBV7-8 and TRBJ1-5; the D is unclear. Germline V CDR1 and CDR2: SGHVS, FQNEAQ. Trimming pared 8 bases from V and 7 bases from J, leaving 15 bases between. The CDR3 has 13 amino acids. The CDR3 DNA is TGTGCCAGCGGTAATGGTGAGGACCAGCCCCAGCATTTT. Amino acid sequence: CASGNGEDQPQHF. Looking up the rest from reference TRBV7-8 and TRBJ1-5 gives the full variable domain: GAGVSQSPRYKVAKRGQDVALRCDPISGHVSLFWYQQALGQGPEFLTYFQNEAQLDKSGLPSDRFFAERPEGSVSTLKIQRTQQEDSAVYLCASGNGEDQPQHFGDGTRLSIL.

This clonotype was counted at least ten times. This sequence joins TRBV15 and TRBJ2-4; 9 bases agree with TRBD2. There are 18 residues in the CDR3. V gave up 0 bases and J gave up 3 bases; unmatched junction bases: 9. Germline V gene sequence: CDR1 LNHNV, CDR2 YYDKDF (reference sequence). The CDR3: CATSRDWVAGEDKNIQYF. Here the CDR3 DNA reads TGTGCCACCAGCAGAGATTGGGTAGCGGGAGAGGACAAAAACATTCAGTACTTC.